This TCR beta chain came from a study of OX40 agonist ivuxolimab in advanced cancers. About the study: Three patients had partial responses: one hepatocellular carcinoma, two cutaneous melanoma.

Profiling relied on immunoSEQ multiplex PCR, and the TCRdb table lists in-frame clones only, not all of them. The sample holds about 120,000 clones, 80% to 90% seen once. This CDR3 spans 15 amino acids. Germline V gene sequence: CDR1 SGHRS, CDR2 YFSETQ. V shed 4 bases and J shed 5 bases, with 17 bases lying between them. The chain has TRBV5-1 and TRBJ2-3; D is perhaps TRBD1 or TRBD2 (6 bases each). The TCR sequence derives from an adult with an advanced solid tumor such as melanoma, head and neck, liver or kidney cancer. The starting material was CD4+ or CD8+ T cells sorted from blood, obtained in a trial of the OX40 agonist ivuxolimab. CDR3 amino acids: CASSELGRGGDTQYF. The CDR3 DNA follows: TGCGCCAGCAGCGAGTTGGGCAGGGGAGGAGATACGCAGTATTTT.